The T cell receptor (beta chain) described here comes from a study of blood T cell repertoires in COVID-19. For the study at large: COVID-19 samples from acute and convalescent phases originated in the United States, Italy and Spain.

TCRdb's table, derived via immunoSEQ multiplex PCR, lists solely in-frame clones and lacks some. In the table there are some 67,000 clones, over 75% of which are singletons. Germline lookup yields CDR1 SGHRS and CDR2 YFSETQ. Trimming at V came to 0 bases and at J to 6 bases, leaving 4 bases not matched to a gene. The CDR3 length is 14 residues. The TCR sequence derives from a woman aged 55-75 years with acute or convalescent COVID-19. The specimen sequenced was peripheral blood. The rearrangement uses TRBV5-1 and TRBJ2-3; TRBD1 matches at 7 bases. The CDR3 spells CASSLGRGKDTQYF. The CDR3 coding sequence is TGCGCCAGCAGCTTGGGCAGGGGGAAGGATACGCAGTATTTT.